Listed below are T cell receptor beta chains from one sample, sequenced in a study of shared clonotypes between healthy human individuals. Sequencing was performed with immunoSEQ multiplex PCR; in TCRdb, only in-frame clones are kept and a portion is missing. The sample records about 1.1 million clones, around 78% being singletons. Sequenced: memory CD4+ T cells from PBMCs. The receptor source for this set is a man between 18 and 35 years old in good health. Some clones in this sample may be carry-over from other donors' samples. The CDR3 runs from the conserved cysteine through the conserved F or W. Fields, in order: D gene, clone size, V gene, J gene, CDR3 protein, CDR3 DNA. The D gene is left open where the match is weak. Size is omitted from some rows. Given values are once, few, many or a class for expanded clones.

NA	NA	TRBV28	TRBJ2-3	CASSLLQGTDTQYF	TGTGCCAGCAGTTTACTTCAGGGCACAGATACGCAGTATTTT
NA	NA	TRBV9	TRBJ2-7	CASSVDWSSYEQYF	TGTGCCAGCAGCGTAGACTGGAGCTCCTACGAGCAGTACTTC
TRBD2	NA	TRBV28	TRBJ2-7	CASRDYSGRGAYEQYF	TGTGCCAGCAGGGATTATAGCGGGAGAGGGGCCTACGAGCAGTACTTC
NA	NA	TRBV25-1	TRBJ1-1	CASSADSSKTEAFF	TGTGCCAGCAGTGCTGACAGTTCGAAAACTGAAGCTTTCTTT
TRBD1	once	TRBV9	TRBJ1-3	CASSQGTGAGNTIYF	TGTGCCAGCAGCCAGGGGACAGGGGCTGGAAACACCATATATTTT
NA	NA	TRBV10-3	TRBJ2-3	CAIRGDGTSTDTQYF	TGTGCCATCAGGGGGGACGGTACTAGCACAGATACGCAGTATTTT
TRBD1	NA	TRBV7-9	TRBJ2-1	CANSLGTANNEQFF	TGTGCCAACAGCTTGGGGACAGCAAACAATGAGCAGTTCTTC
NA	NA	TRBV4-2	TRBJ2-7	CASSRTGTAAYEQYF	TGTGCCAGCAGCCGGACCGGGACTGCAGCCTACGAGCAGTACTTC
NA	NA	TRBV7-3	TRBJ2-6	CASSLTGLSANVLTF	TGTGCCAGCAGCTTAACGGGACTCTCTGCCAACGTCCTGACTTTC
NA	NA	TRBV18	TRBJ2-2	CASSGGGRTTNTGELFF	TGTGCCAGCTCCGGAGGGGGGCGGACAACGAACACCGGGGAGCTGTTTTTT
NA	NA	TRBV6-5	TRBJ1-1	CASSYSWPYTEAFF	TGTGCCAGCAGTTACTCGTGGCCGTACACTGAAGCTTTCTTT
NA	NA	TRBV27	TRBJ2-5	CASSLSGQEETQYF	TGTGCCAGCAGTTTATCAGGACAAGAAGAGACCCAGTACTTC
NA	NA	TRBV28	TRBJ1-3	CASTLSGTVSGNTIYF	TGTGCCAGCACCCTCTCGGGCACCGTCTCTGGAAACACCATATATTTT
TRBD2	NA	TRBV10-1	TRBJ2-5	CASSEGRLAGAGQETQYF	TGCGCCAGCAGTGAAGGCCGGCTAGCGGGAGCCGGGCAAGAGACCCAGTACTTC
TRBD1	NA	TRBV29-1	TRBJ2-7	CSVLGQGASSAYEQYF	TGCAGCGTGTTGGGACAGGGGGCATCATCGGCATACGAGCAGTACTTC
TRBD1	NA	TRBV4-2	TRBJ1-2	CASSQPGQRNYGYTF	TGTGCCAGCAGCCAGCCGGGACAGCGTAACTATGGCTACACCTTC
TRBD2	NA	TRBV7-8	TRBJ2-3	CASSYSREVTQYF	TGTGCCAGCAGCTACTCGCGGGAGGTGACGCAGTATTTT
TRBD1	NA	TRBV5-4	TRBJ2-7	CASRGQASSYEQYF	TGTGCCAGCAGGGGACAGGCAAGCTCCTACGAGCAGTACTTC
NA	few	TRBV7-2	TRBJ2-1	CASSLSGRPYNEQFF	TGTGCCAGCAGCTTATCCGGACGTCCCTACAATGAGCAGTTCTTC
NA	once	TRBV6-1	TRBJ1-5	CASSPNVGSNQPQHF	TGTGCCAGCAGTCCCAACGTGGGGAGCAATCAGCCCCAGCATTTT
NA	NA	TRBV5-1	TRBJ1-2	CASSPWTDRLEGYTF	TGCGCCAGCAGCCCCTGGACGGACCGGCTTGAAGGCTACACCTTC
NA	NA	TRBV28	TRBJ2-7	CASTVLGNEQYF	TGTGCCAGCACCGTCTTGGGGAACGAGCAGTACTTC
TRBD1	NA	TRBV5-1	TRBJ1-1	CASSRQGGDTEAFF	TGCGCCAGCTCTCGACAGGGGGGAGACACTGAAGCTTTCTTT
NA	NA	TRBV6-6	TRBJ2-5	CASSYSRRGQETQYF	TGTGCCAGCAGTTACTCCCGGAGGGGGCAAGAGACCCAGTACTTC
TRBD2	NA	TRBV30	TRBJ2-3	CAWTPAGVTDTQYF	TGTGCCTGGACACCAGCGGGAGTAACAGATACGCAGTATTTT
NA	many	TRBV6-6	TRBJ1-2	CASSYSGLDGYTF	TGTGCCAGCAGTTACTCAGGGTTAGATGGCTACACCTTC
NA	few	TRBV10-2	TRBJ2-1	CASSEMRASSYNEQFF	TGCGCCAGCAGTGAGATGCGGGCAAGCTCCTACAATGAGCAGTTCTTC
NA	few	TRBV15	TRBJ1-2	CATSRDRGIWGYTF	TGTGCCACCAGCAGAGATCGGGGTATCTGGGGCTACACCTTC
NA	few	TRBV14	TRBJ1-2	CASSQGQARGGYTF	TGTGCCAGCAGCCAAGGACAGGCCCGGGGGGGCTACACCTTC
NA	few	TRBV11-2	TRBJ1-1	CASSVPGVGAEAFF	TGTGCCAGCAGTGTCCCGGGAGTGGGCGCTGAAGCTTTCTTT
NA	NA	TRBV4-2	TRBJ2-7	CASSQDVNYEQYF	TGTGCCAGCAGCCAAGATGTCAACTACGAGCAGTACTTC
NA	NA	TRBV6-5	TRBJ1-5	CASSYKQAYQPQHF	TGTGCCAGCAGTTATAAACAGGCGTATCAGCCCCAGCATTTT
NA	NA	TRBV19	TRBJ1-5	CASSMMWGGHNQPQHF	TGTGCCAGTAGTATGATGTGGGGCGGTCACAATCAGCCCCAGCATTTT
TRBD1	NA	TRBV6-5	TRBJ1-1	CASSYRDRGTEAFF	TGTGCCAGCAGTTACCGCGACAGGGGCACTGAAGCTTTCTTT
NA	NA	TRBV5-1	TRBJ1-3	CASSPSRTALGGNTIYF	TGCGCCAGCAGTCCCTCAAGGACAGCTCTTGGTGGAAACACCATATATTTT
TRBD2	NA	TRBV5-6	TRBJ2-7	CASSLAGLAGNYEQYF	TGTGCCAGCAGCTTGGCCGGTCTAGCGGGGAACTACGAGCAGTACTTC
TRBD2	once	TRBV5-1	TRBJ2-7	CASRAGGSYEQYF	TGCGCCAGCAGGGCGGGAGGCTCCTACGAGCAGTACTTC
NA	NA	TRBV28	TRBJ2-7	CASREQGAGYEQYF	TGTGCCAGCAGGGAACAGGGTGCTGGCTACGAGCAGTACTTC
TRBD1	NA	TRBV18	TRBJ1-5	CASSPSGTGFGNQPQHF	TGTGCCAGCTCCCCCTCCGGGACAGGGTTTGGAAATCAGCCCCAGCATTTT
NA	NA	TRBV27	TRBJ1-3	CASSLGGGGNTIYF	TGTGCCAGCAGTTTAGGTGGTGGAGGAAACACCATATATTTT
TRBD1	many	TRBV10-2	TRBJ2-2	CASVDRATGELFF	TGCGCCAGCGTGGACAGGGCCACCGGGGAGCTGTTTTTT
NA	few	TRBV5-1	TRBJ1-1	CASSLAEGSTEAFF	TGCGCCAGCAGCTTGGCCGAGGGAAGCACTGAAGCTTTCTTT
NA	NA	TRBV2	TRBJ2-5	CASSAEETQYF	TGTGCCAGCAGTGCGGAAGAGACCCAGTACTTC
NA	NA	TRBV7-2	TRBJ1-5	CASSLDQGRGQPQHF	TGTGCCAGCAGCTTGGACCAGGGGCGGGGGCAGCCCCAGCATTTT
TRBD1	NA	TRBV18	TRBJ1-1	CASSPLTGANTEAFF	TGTGCCAGCTCACCACTAACAGGGGCGAACACTGAAGCTTTCTTT
NA	NA	TRBV6-1	TRBJ2-7	CASGSGRGSYEQYF	TGTGCCAGCGGGAGCGGTCGGGGCTCCTACGAGCAGTACTTC
TRBD1	NA	TRBV5-6	TRBJ1-2	CASCSGDRVGGYTF	TGTGCCAGCTGCTCTGGGGACAGGGTGGGCGGCTACACCTTC
TRBD2	NA	TRBV7-3	TRBJ2-2	CASSSTLRLAGTGELFF	TGTGCCAGCAGCTCTACTCTCAGACTAGCGGGCACCGGGGAGCTGTTTTTT
NA	NA	TRBV28	TRBJ2-7	CASRASGYEQYF	TGTGCCAGCAGGGCGAGTGGCTACGAGCAGTACTTC
TRBD2	NA	TRBV7-3	TRBJ2-1	CASSPGRLAGLEQFF	TGTGCCAGCAGCCCCGGGCGACTAGCGGGACTCGAGCAGTTCTTC
NA	few	TRBV10-3	TRBJ1-1	CAIRQDRTNTEAFF	TGTGCCATCAGACAAGACAGGACGAACACTGAAGCTTTCTTT
TRBD2	few	TRBV4-2	TRBJ2-7	CASSQEREGPYEQYF	TGTGCCAGCAGCCAAGAGCGGGAGGGCCCCTACGAGCAGTACTTC
TRBD1	NA	TRBV2	TRBJ2-7	CASRGTGSVYEQYF	TGTGCCAGCAGGGGGACAGGGTCAGTCTACGAGCAGTACTTC
TRBD1	NA	TRBV7-2	TRBJ2-1	CASSYRTGPNEQFF	TGTGCCAGCAGCTACCGGACAGGACCAAATGAGCAGTTCTTC